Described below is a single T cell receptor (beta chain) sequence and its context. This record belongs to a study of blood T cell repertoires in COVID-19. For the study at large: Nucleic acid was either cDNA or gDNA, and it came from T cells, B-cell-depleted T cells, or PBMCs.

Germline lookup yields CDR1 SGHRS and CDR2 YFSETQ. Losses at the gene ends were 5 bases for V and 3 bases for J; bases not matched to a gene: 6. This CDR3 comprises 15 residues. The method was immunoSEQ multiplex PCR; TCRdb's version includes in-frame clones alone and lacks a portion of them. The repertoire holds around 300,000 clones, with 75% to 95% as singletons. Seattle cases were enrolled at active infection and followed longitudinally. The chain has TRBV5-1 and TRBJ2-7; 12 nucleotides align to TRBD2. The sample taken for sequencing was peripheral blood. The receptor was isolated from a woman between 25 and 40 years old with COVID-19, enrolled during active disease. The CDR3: CASRQTSGSSYEQYF. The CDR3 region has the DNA TGCGCCAGCAGACAGACTAGCGGGAGTAGCTACGAGCAGTACTTC.